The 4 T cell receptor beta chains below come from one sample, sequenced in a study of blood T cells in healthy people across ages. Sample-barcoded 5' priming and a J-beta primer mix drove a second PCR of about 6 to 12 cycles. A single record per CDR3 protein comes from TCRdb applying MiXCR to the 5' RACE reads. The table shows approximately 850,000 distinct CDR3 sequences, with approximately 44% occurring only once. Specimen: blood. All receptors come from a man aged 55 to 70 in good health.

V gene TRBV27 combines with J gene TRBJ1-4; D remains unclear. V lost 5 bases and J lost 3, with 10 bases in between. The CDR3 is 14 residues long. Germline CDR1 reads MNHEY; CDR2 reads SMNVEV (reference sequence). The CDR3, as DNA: TGTGCCAGCAGTCCCCGGCCGGCTAATGAAAAACTGTTTTTT. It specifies CASSPRPANEKLFF.

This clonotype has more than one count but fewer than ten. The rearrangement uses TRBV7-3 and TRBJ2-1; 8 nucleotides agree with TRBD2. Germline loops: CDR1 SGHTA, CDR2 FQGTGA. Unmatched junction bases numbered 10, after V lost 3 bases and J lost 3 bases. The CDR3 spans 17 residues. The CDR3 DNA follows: TGTGCCAGCAGCTTTACCGCGTCGAGCGGGAGCTACAATGAGCAGTTCTTC. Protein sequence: CASSFTASSGSYNEQFF.

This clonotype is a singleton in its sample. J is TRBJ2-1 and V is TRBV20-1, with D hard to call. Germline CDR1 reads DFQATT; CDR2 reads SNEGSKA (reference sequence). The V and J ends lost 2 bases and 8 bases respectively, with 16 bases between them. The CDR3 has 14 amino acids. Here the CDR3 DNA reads TGCAGTGCTAGAAGGGCCCCGGGTGGCTATGAGCAGTTCTTC. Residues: CSARRAPGGYEQFF.

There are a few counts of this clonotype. CDR3 bases: TGTGCCAGCAGCTTAGGTGGGACTCTCAATGAGCAGTTCTTC. Amino acid sequence: CASSLGGTLNEQFF. The chain uses TRBV7-2 and TRBJ2-1, with D maybe TRBD2 (6 bases). Trimming stripped 1 base from V and 6 bases from J, with 10 bases between. The CDR3 sequence is 14 residues long. Germline V gene sequence: CDR1 SGHTA, CDR2 FQGNSA.